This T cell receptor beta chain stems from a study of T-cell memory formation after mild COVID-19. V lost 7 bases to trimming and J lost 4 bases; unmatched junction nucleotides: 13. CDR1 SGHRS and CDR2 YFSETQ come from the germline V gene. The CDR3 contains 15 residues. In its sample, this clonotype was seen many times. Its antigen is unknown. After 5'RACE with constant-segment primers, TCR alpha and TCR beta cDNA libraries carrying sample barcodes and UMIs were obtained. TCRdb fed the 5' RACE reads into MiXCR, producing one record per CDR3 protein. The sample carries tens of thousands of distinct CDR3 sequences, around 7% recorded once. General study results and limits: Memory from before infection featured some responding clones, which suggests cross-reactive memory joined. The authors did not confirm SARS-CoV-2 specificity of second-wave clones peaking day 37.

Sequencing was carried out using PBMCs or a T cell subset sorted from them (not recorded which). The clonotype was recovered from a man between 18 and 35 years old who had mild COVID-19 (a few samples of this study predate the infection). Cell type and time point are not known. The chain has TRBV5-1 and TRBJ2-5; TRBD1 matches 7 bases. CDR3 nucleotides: TGCGCCAGCTCCGCCGGGGACAGCGTAGGAGAGACCCAGTACTTC. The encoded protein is CASSAGDSVGETQYF.